The present T cell receptor beta chain was sequenced within a study of long-term antiretroviral therapy in people with HIV. CDR1 and CDR2 (germline): LNHDA, SQIVND (reference sequence). The V gene end was trimmed by 5 bases and the J gene end by 6 bases; junction bases not matched to a gene: 5. This CDR3 spans 14 amino acids. At the survey level, the v3.0 immunoSEQ assay was run. The method was immunoSEQ multiplex PCR; TCRdb's version includes in-frame clones alone and lacks a portion of them. The table has 30,000 to 40,000 clones, nearly 95% seen once. The TCR was taken from a woman in her 50s with HIV. Sequences were derived from unsorted PBMCs, sampled 5 to 5.5 years after starting antiretroviral therapy. The chain has TRBV19 and TRBJ2-2, with 8 bases that match TRBD1. The CDR3 sequence: CASSPRQGSGELFF. In nucleotides, the CDR3 is TGTGCCAGTAGTCCCAGACAGGGGTCCGGGGAGCTGTTTTTT.